Detailed here is one T cell receptor beta chain. What it binds is not known. The data are from a study of radiation and T cells in renal cell carcinoma. Overall study findings and caveats: Baseline intratumoral clonotype presence is unknown without pretreatment biopsies. In blood, top tumor clones expanded by 2 weeks, shrinking by 4.

As for time point: baseline pretreatment blood. Treatment in this sample: 15 Gy SBRT to primary tumor, nephrectomy 4 weeks later. Radiation-treated patients gave blood at baseline, week 2 and week 4. The tumor was a clear cell renal cell carcinoma. Generated by immunoSEQ multiplex PCR, the TCRdb table keeps only in-frame clones and is missing some. The sample contains about 91,000 clones, approximately 80% of which appear only once. The CDR3 runs to 14 residues. Germline lookup yields CDR1 ENHRY and CDR2 SYGVKD. Trimming removed 8 bases from V and 2 bases from J; junction bases left unmatched: 5. The sequencing used blood, collected from a patient whose treatment included radiotherapy and nephrectomy. The sequence was collected from a man aged 55-75 years with renal cell carcinoma. The chain employs TRBV10-3 and TRBJ2-1; TRBD2 aligns across 8 bases. DNA for the CDR3: TGTGCCATCGGGGGTAGCGGGACCTACAATGAGCAGTTCTTC. Protein product: CAIGGSGTYNEQFF.